This TCR beta chain was identified in a study of tumor-infiltrating lymphocytes in primary liver carcinoma. Study-wide context: Both sexes were represented among patients, who were 30 to 69 years old.

The source material, about 20-30 mg of unsorted bulk tissue, was used to co-extract RNA and DNA. Surgical resection was used to treat these primary liver carcinoma patients. This clonotype was recorded at least ten times. V gave up 0 bases and J gave up 1 base, with 12 bases separating them. Per the germline V gene, CDR1 is MGHRA and CDR2 is YSYEKL. This CDR3 contains 16 residues. The researchers produced TCR beta cDNA from 500 to 550 ng total RNA with a constant-region primer. Investigators got TCR beta libraries out of three nested multiplex PCR rounds, done with slightly modified ARM-PCR. Investigators reported that the first two PCR rounds, at roughly 11 cycles each, used TRBV1-TRBV30 forward primers with a C-beta reverse primer. TCRdb used MiXCR to reprocess the multiplex PCR reads, holding one entry per CDR3 protein. The table lists roughly 100,000 distinct CDR3 sequences, 55% to 80% of them singletons.

The chain uses TRBV4-1 and TRBJ1-1; D unresolved. Material: liver tumor tissue from sampling region 2. Noted subset: tumor region T2, inferior pole. This TCR derives from a woman aged 55-69 years with primary liver carcinoma and hepatitis B virus infection. The CDR3 loop reads CASSQELTSSNTEAFF. DNA for the CDR3: TGCGCCAGCAGCCAAGAATTGACCTCCTCGAACACTGAAGCTTTCTTT.